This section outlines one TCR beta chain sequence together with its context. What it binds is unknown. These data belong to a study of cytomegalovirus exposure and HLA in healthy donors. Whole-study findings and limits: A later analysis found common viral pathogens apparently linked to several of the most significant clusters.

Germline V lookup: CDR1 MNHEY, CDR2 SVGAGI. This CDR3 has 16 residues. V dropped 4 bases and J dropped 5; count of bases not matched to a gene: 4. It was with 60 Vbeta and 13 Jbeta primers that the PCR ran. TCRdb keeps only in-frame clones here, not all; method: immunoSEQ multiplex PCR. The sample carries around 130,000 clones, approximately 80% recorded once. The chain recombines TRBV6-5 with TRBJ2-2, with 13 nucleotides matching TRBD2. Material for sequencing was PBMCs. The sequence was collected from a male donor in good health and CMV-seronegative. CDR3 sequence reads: CASSSPGLAGTGELFF. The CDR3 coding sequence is TGTGCCAGCAGTTCACCGGGACTAGCGGGGACCGGGGAGCTGTTTTTT.